A single T cell receptor (beta chain) is shown here with its context. The method was immunoSEQ multiplex PCR; TCRdb's version includes in-frame clones alone and lacks a portion of them. The sample shows 60,000 to 70,000 clones, approximately 92% of them seen only once. The data originate from a study of OX40 agonist ivuxolimab in advanced cancers. The sample in question was CD4+ or CD8+ T cells sorted from blood, obtained in a trial of the OX40 agonist ivuxolimab. This TCR came from an adult with an advanced solid tumor such as melanoma, head and neck, liver or kidney cancer.

CDR3 in amino acids: CASSAKDFSYNEQFF. The DNA for the CDR3 is TGTGCCAGCAGTGCGAAGGATTTCTCCTACAATGAGCAGTTCTTC. The rearrangement links TRBV2 to TRBJ2-1, with no clear D. The CDR3 length is 15 residues. Germline V gives CDR1 SNHLY, CDR2 FYNNEI. With 4 bases removed from V and 0 bases from J, the gap between germline ends came to 10 bases.